This T cell receptor (beta chain) was sequenced for a study of CD8 T cells in ankylosing spondylitis. Notes on the study in general: Earlier studies detected some motif variants in reactive arthritis synovial fluid and blood. Researchers reportedly found disease-linked clones significantly enriched in matched ankylosing spondylitis synovial fluid. CD8+ disease-linked clones were present at relatively low frequencies in blood.

As for this clonotype: The antigen is not known.

The CDR3 is 12 amino acids. V lost 7 bases and J lost 6, with 10 bases in between. The germline gives CDR1 SNHLY, CDR2 FYNNEI. By quantitative 5'-RACE with molecular barcodes, the TCR beta libraries were made. One entry per CDR3 protein results from TCRdb running MiXCR on the 5' RACE reads. The data contain 250,000 to 350,000 distinct CDR3 sequences, roughly 20% of them singletons. Sequencing was performed on blood, either unsorted or a sorted T cell fraction (not recorded which). The sequence was obtained from a female donor with ankylosing spondylitis or in good health (not recorded which). The J gene is TRBJ2-1, the V gene TRBV2; maybe TRBD2 (5 bases). CDR3 nucleotides: TGTGCCAGCACCCTCCGGGGCAATGAGCAGTTCTTC. As protein: CASTLRGNEQFF.